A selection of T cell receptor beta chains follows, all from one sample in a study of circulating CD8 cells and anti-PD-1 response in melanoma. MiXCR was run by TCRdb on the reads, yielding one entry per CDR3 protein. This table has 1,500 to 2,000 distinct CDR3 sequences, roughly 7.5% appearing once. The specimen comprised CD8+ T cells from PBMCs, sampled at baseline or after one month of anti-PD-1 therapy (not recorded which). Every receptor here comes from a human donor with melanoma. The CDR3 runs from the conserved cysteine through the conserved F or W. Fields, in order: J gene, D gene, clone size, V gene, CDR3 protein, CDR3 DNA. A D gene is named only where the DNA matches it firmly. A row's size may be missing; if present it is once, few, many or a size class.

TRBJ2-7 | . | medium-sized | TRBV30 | CACRDVTYEQYF | TGTGCCTGCCGGGACGTCACCTACGAGCAGTACTTC
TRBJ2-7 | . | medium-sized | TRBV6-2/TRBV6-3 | CASSPLCSYEQYF | TGTGCCAGCAGCCCCCTGTGCTCCTACGAGCAGTACTTC
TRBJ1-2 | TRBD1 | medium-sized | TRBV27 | CASSEDRSLYGYTF | TGTGCCAGCAGTGAGGACAGGTCGCTCTATGGCTACACCTTC
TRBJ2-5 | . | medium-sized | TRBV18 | CASSPPPETQYF | TGTGCCAGCTCACCACCGCCAGAGACCCAGTACTTC
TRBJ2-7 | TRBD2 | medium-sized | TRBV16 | CASSQPLSGDYEQYF | TGTGCCAGCAGCCAACCACTCAGCGGGGACTACGAGCAGTACTTC
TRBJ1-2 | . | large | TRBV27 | CASSIQGDYGYTF | TGTGCCAGCAGCATACAGGGAGACTATGGCTACACCTTC
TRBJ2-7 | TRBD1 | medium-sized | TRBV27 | CASGAGTGYEQYF | TGTGCCAGCGGAGCCGGGACAGGATACGAGCAGTACTTC
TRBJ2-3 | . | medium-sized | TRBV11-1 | CASSASGELRVGSTDTQYF | TGTGCCAGCAGCGCCTCTGGGGAGTTGCGAGTTGGGAGCACAGATACGCAGTATTTT
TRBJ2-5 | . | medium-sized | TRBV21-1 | CASSKKSNGTEIQETQYF | TGTGCCAGCAGCAAAAAATCGAACGGGACGGAGATCCAAGAGACCCAGTACTTC
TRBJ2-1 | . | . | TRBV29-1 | CSVRTAYNEQFF | TGCAGCGTTAGGACTGCCTACAATGAGCAGTTCTTC
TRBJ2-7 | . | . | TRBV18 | CASSPTGYFGEQYF | TGTGCCAGCTCACCCACAGGGTACTTCGGCGAGCAGTACTTC
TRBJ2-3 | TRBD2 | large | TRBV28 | CASSLASGTTDTQYF | TGTGCCAGCAGTTTGGCTAGCGGGACCACAGATACGCAGTATTTT
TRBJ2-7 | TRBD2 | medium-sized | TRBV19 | CASTATSGSFYEQYF | TGTGCCAGTACCGCGACTAGCGGGAGTTTCTACGAGCAGTACTTC
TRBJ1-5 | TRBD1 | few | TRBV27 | CASSEDRGGFNQPQHF | TGTGCCAGCTCAGAGGACAGGGGGGGGTTCAATCAGCCCCAGCATTTT
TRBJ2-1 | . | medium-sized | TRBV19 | CASSSDSLRYNEQFF | TGTGCCAGTAGCTCAGACTCCCTAAGGTACAATGAGCAGTTCTTC
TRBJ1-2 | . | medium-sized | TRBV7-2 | CASSLAPGDGYTF | TGTGCCAGCAGCTTAGCGCCGGGGGATGGCTACACCTTC
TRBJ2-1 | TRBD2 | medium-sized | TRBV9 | CASSPWTSGGNEQFF | TGTGCCAGCAGCCCTTGGACTAGCGGGGGGAATGAGCAGTTCTTC
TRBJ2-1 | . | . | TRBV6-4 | CASSVLPGDEQLF | TGTGCCAGCAGTGTACTACCGGGGGATGAGCAGCTCTTC
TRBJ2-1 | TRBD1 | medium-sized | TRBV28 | CASSPGTGEAFF | TGTGCCAGCAGTCCAGGGACAGGGGAGGCGTTCTTC
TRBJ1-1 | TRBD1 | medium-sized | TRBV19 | CASSTKSGQGPTEAFF | TGTGCCAGTAGTACCAAGTCGGGACAGGGGCCCACTGAAGCTTTCTTT
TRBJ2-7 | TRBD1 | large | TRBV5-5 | CASSQRTGGYEQYF | TGTGCCAGCAGCCAACGGACAGGGGGCTACGAGCAGTACTTC
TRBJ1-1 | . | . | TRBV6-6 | CASHRGANTEAFF | TGTGCCAGTCACCGGGGGGCGAACACTGAAGCTTTCTTT
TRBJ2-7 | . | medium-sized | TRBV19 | CASSETGGSRYEQYF | TGTGCCAGTAGCGAAACCGGGGGTAGCCGGTACGAGCAGTACTTC
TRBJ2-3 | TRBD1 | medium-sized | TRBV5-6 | CASSGRQGNTDTQYF | TGTGCCAGCAGCGGAAGACAGGGAAATACAGATACGCAGTATTTT
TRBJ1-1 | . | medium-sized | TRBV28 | CATQRTATEAFF | TGTGCCACCCAACGTACGGCAACTGAAGCTTTCTTT
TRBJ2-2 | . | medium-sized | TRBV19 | CASSIQGNTGELFF | TGTGCCAGTAGTATACAGGGGAACACCGGGGAGCTGTTTTTT
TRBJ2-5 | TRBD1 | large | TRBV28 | CASSPDRVQETQYF | TGTGCCAGCAGTCCAGACAGGGTCCAAGAGACCCAGTACTTC
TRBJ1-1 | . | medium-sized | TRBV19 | CASSIGQLLTRMNTEAFF | TGTGCCAGTAGTATTGGGCAGCTCCTCACTAGGATGAACACTGAAGCTTTCTTT
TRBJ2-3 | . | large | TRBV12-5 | CASGLGADTQYF | TGTGCTAGTGGTCTGGGGGCAGATACGCAGTATTTT
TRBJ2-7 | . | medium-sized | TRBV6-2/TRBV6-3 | CASSATDASGDEQYF | TGTGCCAGCAGTGCGACAGATGCCTCGGGGGACGAGCAGTACTTC
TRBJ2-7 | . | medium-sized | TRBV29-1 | CSVGGERPLYEQYF | TGCAGCGTCGGAGGGGAGCGGCCACTCTACGAGCAGTACTTC
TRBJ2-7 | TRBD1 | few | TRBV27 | CASSFLGTVSYEQYF | TGTGCCAGCAGTTTTCTTGGGACAGTCTCCTACGAGCAGTACTTC
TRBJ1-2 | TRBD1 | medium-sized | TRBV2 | CASRGEQGAGGYTF | TGTGCCAGCAGGGGAGAGCAGGGGGCGGGAGGCTACACCTTC
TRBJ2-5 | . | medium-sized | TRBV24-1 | CASEPGTQETQYF | TGTGCCTCGGAGCCAGGGACTCAAGAGACCCAGTACTTC
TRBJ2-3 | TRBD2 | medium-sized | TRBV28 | CASSLWAGGNSDTQYF | TGTGCCAGCAGTTTATGGGCGGGAGGGAACTCAGATACGCAGTATTTT
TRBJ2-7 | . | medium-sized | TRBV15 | CATSSLDQSYEQYF | TGTGCCACCAGCAGTCTTGATCAAAGCTACGAGCAGTACTTC
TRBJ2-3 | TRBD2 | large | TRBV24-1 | CATSELAGSADTQYF | TGTGCCACCAGTGAACTAGCGGGATCAGCAGATACGCAGTATTTT
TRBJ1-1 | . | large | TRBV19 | CASQDGTNTEAFF | TGTGCCAGTCAGGACGGTACGAACACTGAAGCTTTCTTT
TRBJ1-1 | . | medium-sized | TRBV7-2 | CASSAFRGANTEAFF | TGTGCCAGCAGCGCTTTCAGGGGCGCGAACACTGAAGCTTTCTTT
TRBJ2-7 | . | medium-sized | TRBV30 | CAWSTPGRNSYEQYF | TGTGCCTGGAGTACCCCCGGGAGAAACTCCTACGAGCAGTACTTC
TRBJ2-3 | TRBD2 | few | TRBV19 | CASSIGLADTDTQYF | TGTGCCAGTAGTATAGGTCTAGCGGACACAGATACGCAGTATTTT
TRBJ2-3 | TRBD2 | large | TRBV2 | CASSEPGGTQYF | TGTGCCAGCAGTGAACCGGGGGGAACGCAGTATTTT
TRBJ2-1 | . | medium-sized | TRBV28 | CASSVEPNNEQFF | TGTGCCAGCAGCGTCGAGCCCAACAATGAGCAGTTCTTC
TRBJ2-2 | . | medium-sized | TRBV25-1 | CASSDGELFF | TGTGCCAGCAGTGACGGGGAGCTGTTTTTT
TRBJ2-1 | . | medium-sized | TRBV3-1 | CASTPSGLGSYNEQFF | TGTGCCAGTACCCCTTCGGGCCTGGGCTCCTACAATGAGCAGTTCTTC
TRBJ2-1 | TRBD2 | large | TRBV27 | CASSGLAGGPKEQFF | TGTGCCAGCAGTGGCCTAGCGGGAGGGCCGAAGGAGCAGTTCTTC
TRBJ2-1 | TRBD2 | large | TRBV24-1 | CATSEILAGGLGDEQFF | TGTGCCACCAGTGAAATACTAGCGGGAGGCCTGGGGGATGAGCAGTTCTTC
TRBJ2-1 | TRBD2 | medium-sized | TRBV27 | CASSPSAPGLAGDNEQFF | TGTGCCAGCAGTCCCTCAGCCCCGGGACTAGCGGGAGATAATGAGCAGTTCTTC
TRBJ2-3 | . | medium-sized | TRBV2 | CASSEGGQKPPHGTQYF | TGTGCCAGCAGTGAAGGTGGGCAGAAGCCCCCACATGGCACGCAGTATTTT
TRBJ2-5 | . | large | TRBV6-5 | CASLRGRAQYF | TGTGCCAGCCTGAGGGGTAGGGCCCAGTACTTC
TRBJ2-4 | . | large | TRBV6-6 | CASSYPGENIQYF | TGTGCCAGCAGTTACCCTGGGGAAAACATTCAGTACTTC
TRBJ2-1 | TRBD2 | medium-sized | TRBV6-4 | CASSATSDSYNEQFF | TGTGCCAGCAGTGCTACTAGCGACTCCTACAATGAGCAGTTCTTC
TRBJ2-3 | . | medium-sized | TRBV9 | CASSGPGHTTDTQYF | TGTGCCAGCAGCGGACCGGGACACACCACAGATACGCAGTATTTT
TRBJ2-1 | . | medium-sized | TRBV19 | CASSIVQGGGAEQFF | TGTGCCAGTAGTATAGTTCAGGGGGGAGGCGCTGAGCAGTTCTTC
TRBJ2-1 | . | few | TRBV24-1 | CATQARGSSYNEQFF | TGTGCCACCCAAGCACGGGGTAGCTCCTACAATGAGCAGTTCTTC
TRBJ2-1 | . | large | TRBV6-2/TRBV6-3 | CASSYSNRNEQFF | TGTGCCAGCAGTTACTCGAATCGGAATGAGCAGTTCTTC
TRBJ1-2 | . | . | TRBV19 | CGSSIDLPVNYGHTF | TGTGGCAGTAGTATAGATCTGCCAGTCAACTATGGCCACACCTTC